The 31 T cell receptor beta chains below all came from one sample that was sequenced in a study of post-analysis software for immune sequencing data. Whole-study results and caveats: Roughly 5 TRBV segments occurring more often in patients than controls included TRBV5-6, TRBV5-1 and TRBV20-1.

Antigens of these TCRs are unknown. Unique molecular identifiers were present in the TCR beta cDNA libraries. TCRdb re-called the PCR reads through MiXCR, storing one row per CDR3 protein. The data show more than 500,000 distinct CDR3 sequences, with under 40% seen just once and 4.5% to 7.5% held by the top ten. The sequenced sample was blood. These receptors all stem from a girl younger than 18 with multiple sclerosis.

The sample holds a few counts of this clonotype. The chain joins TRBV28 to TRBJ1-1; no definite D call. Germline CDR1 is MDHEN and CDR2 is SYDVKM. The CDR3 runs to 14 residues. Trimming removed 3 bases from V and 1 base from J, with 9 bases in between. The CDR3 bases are TGTGCCAGCAGTTTGACCTGGCAGAACACTGAAGCTTTCTTT. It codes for CASSLTWQNTEAFF.

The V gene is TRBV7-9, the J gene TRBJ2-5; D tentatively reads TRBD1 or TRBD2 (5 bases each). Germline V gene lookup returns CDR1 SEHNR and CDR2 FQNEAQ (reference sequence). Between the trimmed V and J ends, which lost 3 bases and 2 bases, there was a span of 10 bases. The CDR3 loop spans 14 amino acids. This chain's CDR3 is CASSFWDLQETQYF. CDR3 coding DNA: TGTGCCAGCAGCTTTTGGGACCTGCAAGAGACCCAGTACTTC. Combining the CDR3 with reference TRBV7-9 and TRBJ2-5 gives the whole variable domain DTGVSQNPRHKITKRGQNVTFRCDPISEHNRLYWYRQTLGQGPEFLTYFQNEAQLEKSRLLSDRFSAERPKGSFSTLEIQRTEQGDSAMYLCASSFWDLQETQYFGPGTRLLVL.

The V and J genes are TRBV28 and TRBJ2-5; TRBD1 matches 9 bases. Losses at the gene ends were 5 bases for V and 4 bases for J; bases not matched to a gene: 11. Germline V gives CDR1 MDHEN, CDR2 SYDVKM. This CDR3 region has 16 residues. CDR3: CASSGLGQGGLETQYF. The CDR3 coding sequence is TGTGCCAGCAGTGGCCTGGGACAGGGAGGTTTAGAGACCCAGTACTTC.

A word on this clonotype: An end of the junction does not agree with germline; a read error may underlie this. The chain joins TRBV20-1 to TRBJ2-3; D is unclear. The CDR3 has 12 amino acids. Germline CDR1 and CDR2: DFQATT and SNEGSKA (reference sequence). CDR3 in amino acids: CRARGPKDTQYF. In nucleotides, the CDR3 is TGCAGGGCTAGAGGACCCAAAGATACGCAGTATTTT.

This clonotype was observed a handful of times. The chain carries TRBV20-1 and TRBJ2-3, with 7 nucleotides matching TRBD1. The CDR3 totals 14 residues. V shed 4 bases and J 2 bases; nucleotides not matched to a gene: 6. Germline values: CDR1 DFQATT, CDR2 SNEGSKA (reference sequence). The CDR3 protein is CSATRDSSTDTQYF. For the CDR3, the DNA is TGCAGTGCTACCAGGGACAGCTCCACAGATACGCAGTATTTT.

CDR3 in DNA: TGTGCCAGCAGCCAAGATGTCAGCACAGATACGCAGTATTTT. Translating gives CASSQDVSTDTQYF. The chain is built from TRBV3-1 and TRBJ2-3; unclear D gene. The CDR3 runs to 14 residues. V lost 0 bases and J 0 bases, leaving 4 bases between the germline ends. The germline gives CDR1 LGHDT, CDR2 YNNKEL (reference sequence).

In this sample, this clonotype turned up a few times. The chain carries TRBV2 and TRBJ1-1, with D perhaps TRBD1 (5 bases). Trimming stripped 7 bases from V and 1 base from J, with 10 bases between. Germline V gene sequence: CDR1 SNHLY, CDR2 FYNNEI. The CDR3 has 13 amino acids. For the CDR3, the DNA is TGTGCCAGCAACCGGGACGGGAACACTGAAGCTTTCTTT. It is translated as CASNRDGNTEAFF.

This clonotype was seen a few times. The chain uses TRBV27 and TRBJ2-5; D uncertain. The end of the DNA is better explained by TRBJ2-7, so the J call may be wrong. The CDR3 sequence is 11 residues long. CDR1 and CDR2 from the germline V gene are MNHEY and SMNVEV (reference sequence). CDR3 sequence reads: CASSGMCEQYF. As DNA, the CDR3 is TGTGCCAGCAGCGGAATGTGCGAGCAGTACTTC.

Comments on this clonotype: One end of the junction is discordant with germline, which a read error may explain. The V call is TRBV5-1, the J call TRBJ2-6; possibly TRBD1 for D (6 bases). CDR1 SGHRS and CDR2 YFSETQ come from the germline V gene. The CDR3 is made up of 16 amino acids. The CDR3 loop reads CASSPTGYSGTNVLTF. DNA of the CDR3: TGCGCCAGCAGCCCTACAGGGTACTCTGGGACCAACGTCCTGACTTTC. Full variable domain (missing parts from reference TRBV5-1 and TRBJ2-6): KAGVTQTPRYLIKTRGQQVTLSCSPISGHRSVSWYQQTPGQGLQFLFEYFSETQRNKGNFPGRFSGRQFSNSRSEMNVSTLELGDSALYLCASSPTGYSGTNVLTFGAGSRLTVL.

The CDR3 DNA follows: TGCAGTGTCCTTCCTACAGCGTACAATGAGCAGTTCTTC. This gives the protein CSVLPTAYNEQFF. This chain links TRBV20-1 with TRBJ2-1; D call uncertain. The germline gives CDR1 DFQATT, CDR2 SNEGSKA (reference sequence). The CDR3 consists of 13 residues. Trimming pared 7 bases from V and 4 bases from J, leaving 14 bases between.

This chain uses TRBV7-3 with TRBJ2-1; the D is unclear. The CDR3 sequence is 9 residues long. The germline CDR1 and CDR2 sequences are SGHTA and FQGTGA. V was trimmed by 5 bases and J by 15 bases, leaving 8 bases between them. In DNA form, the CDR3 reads TGTGCCAGCAGCCTTGGACCGTTCTTC. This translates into CASSLGPFF.

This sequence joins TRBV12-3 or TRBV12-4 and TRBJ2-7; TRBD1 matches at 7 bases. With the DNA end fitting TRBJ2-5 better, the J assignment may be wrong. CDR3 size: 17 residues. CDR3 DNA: TGTGCCAGCAGTTTGTTGTATGAAGGGGGCGAGTTGATGACCCAGTACTTC. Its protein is CASSLLYEGGELMTQYF.

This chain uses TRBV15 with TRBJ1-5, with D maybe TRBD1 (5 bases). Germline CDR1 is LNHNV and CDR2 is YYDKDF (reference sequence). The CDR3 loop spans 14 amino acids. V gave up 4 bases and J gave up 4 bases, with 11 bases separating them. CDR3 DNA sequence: TGTGCCACCAGCACAAACAGGAGAAATCAGCCCCAGCATTTT. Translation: CATSTNRRNQPQHF.

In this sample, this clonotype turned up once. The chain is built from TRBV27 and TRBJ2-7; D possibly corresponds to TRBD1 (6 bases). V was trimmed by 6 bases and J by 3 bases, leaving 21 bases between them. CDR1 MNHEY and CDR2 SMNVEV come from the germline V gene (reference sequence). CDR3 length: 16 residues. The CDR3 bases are TGTGCCAGCAGCCGACAATTTAGACAGGTTGACTACGAGCAGTACTTC. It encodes CASSRQFRQVDYEQYF.

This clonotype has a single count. The CDR3 here is CASSYSRGLSASGYTF. CDR3 DNA sequence: TGTGCCAGCAGTTACTCGAGGGGGTTATCAGCGAGTGGCTACACCTTC. V gene TRBV6-2 or TRBV6-3 combines with J gene TRBJ1-2; D possibly corresponds to TRBD1 (6 bases). The germline CDR1 and CDR2 sequences are MNHEY and SVGEGT. The CDR3 sequence is 16 residues long. Trimming took off 0 bases at V and 7 bases at J, with 18 bases between the two ends.

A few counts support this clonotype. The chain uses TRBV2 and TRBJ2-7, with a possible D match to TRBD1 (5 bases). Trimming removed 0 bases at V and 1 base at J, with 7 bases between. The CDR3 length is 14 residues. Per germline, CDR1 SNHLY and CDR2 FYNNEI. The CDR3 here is CASSEAPGSYEQYF. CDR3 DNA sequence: TGTGCCAGCAGTGAAGCGCCAGGGTCCTACGAGCAGTACTTC. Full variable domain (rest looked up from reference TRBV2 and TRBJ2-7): EPEVTQTPSHQVTQMGQEVILRCVPISNHLYFYWYRQILGQKVEFLVSFYNNEISEKSEIFDDQFSVERPDGSNFTLKIRSTKLEDSAMYFCASSEAPGSYEQYFGPGTRLTVT.

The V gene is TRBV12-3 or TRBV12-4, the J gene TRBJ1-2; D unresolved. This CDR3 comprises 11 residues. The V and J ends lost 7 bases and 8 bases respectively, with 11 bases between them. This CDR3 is CASTQGGGYTF. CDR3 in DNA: TGTGCCAGCACCCAAGGAGGGGGCTACACCTTC.

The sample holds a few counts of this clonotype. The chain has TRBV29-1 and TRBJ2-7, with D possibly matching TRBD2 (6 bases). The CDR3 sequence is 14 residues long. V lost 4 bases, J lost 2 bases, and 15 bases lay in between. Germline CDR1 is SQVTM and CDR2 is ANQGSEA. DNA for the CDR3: TGCAGCGTTGTTTCGGGGGAAGGGGCCTACGAGCAGTACTTC. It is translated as CSVVSGEGAYEQYF.

The CDR3 DNA is TGTGCCAGCAGCTTATTCAAGGGGGCAAGCGATGGCTACACCTTC. Translation: CASSLFKGASDGYTF. This chain uses TRBV7-2 with TRBJ1-2; 7 bases align to TRBD1. The germline V gene has CDR1 SGHTA and CDR2 FQGNSA. The CDR3 spans 15 residues. Losses at the gene ends were 2 bases for V and 6 bases for J; bases not matched to a gene: 9.

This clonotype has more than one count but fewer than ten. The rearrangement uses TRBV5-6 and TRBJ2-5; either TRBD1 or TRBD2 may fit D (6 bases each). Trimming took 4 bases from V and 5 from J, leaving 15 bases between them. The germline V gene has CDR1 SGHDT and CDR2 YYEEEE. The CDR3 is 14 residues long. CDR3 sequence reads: CASSRPGARETQYF. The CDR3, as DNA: TGTGCCAGCAGCCGTCCGGGGGCGCGCGAGACCCAGTACTTC. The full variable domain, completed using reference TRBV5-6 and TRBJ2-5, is DAGVTQSPTHLIKTRGQQVTLRCSPKSGHDTVSWYQQALGQGPQFIFQYYEEEERQRGNFPDRFSGHQFPNYSSELNVNALLLGDSALYLCASSRPGARETQYFGPGTRLLVL.

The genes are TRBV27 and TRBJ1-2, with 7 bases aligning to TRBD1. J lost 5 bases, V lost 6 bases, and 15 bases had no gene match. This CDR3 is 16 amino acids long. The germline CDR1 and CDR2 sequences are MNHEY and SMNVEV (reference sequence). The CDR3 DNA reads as TGTGCCAGCAGCTCGGCTCCGGGACAGCCCCCTTATGGCTACACCTTC. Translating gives CASSSAPGQPPYGYTF.

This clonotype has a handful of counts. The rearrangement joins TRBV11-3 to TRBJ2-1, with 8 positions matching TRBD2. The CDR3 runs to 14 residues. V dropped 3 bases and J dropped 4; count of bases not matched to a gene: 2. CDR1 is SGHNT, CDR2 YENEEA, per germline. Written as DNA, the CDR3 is TGTGCCAGCAGCTTGCCGGGGGGGTACAATGAGCAGTTCTTC. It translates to CASSLPGGYNEQFF. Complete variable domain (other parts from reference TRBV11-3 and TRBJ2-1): EAGVVQSPRYKIIEKKQPVAFWCNPISGHNTLYWYLQNLGQGPELLIRYENEEAVDDSQLPKDRFSAERLKGVDSTLKIQPAELGDSAVYLCASSLPGGYNEQFFGPGTRLTVL.

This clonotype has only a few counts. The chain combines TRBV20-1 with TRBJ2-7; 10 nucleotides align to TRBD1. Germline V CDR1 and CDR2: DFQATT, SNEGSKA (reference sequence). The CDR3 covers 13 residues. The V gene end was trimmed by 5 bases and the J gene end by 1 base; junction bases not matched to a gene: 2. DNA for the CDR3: TGCAGTGCTGGGGACAGGGGTTCCTACGAGCAGTACTTC. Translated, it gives CSAGDRGSYEQYF.

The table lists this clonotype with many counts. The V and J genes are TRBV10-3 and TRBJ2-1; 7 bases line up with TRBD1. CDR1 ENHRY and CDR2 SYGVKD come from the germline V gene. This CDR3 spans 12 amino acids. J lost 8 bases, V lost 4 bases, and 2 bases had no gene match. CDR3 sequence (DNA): TGTGCCATCAGTGTAGGGGGCCATGAGCAGTTCTTC. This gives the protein CAISVGGHEQFF.

The CDR3 protein is CSARATSGGPIVTMAQYF. The CDR3 DNA follows: TGCAGTGCTAGAGCGACTAGCGGGGGGCCCATTGTAACGATGGCCCAGTACTTC. The V and J genes are TRBV20-1 and TRBJ2-5; 13 nucleotides agree with TRBD2. This CDR3 has 18 amino acids. Trimming removed 1 base from V and 9 bases from J; junction bases left unmatched: 17. From germline, CDR1 is DFQATT and CDR2 SNEGSKA (reference sequence).

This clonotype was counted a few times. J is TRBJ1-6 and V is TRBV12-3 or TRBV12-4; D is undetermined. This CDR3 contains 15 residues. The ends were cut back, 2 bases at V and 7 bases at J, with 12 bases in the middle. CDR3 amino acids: CASSLLRSENSPLHF. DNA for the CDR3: TGTGCCAGCAGTTTATTAAGGTCGGAGAATTCACCCCTCCACTTT.

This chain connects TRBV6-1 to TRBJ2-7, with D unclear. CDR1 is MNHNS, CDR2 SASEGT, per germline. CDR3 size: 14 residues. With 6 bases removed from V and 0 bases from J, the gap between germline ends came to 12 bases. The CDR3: CASRERQISYEQYF. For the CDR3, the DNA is TGTGCCAGCAGGGAAAGGCAGATCTCCTACGAGCAGTACTTC.

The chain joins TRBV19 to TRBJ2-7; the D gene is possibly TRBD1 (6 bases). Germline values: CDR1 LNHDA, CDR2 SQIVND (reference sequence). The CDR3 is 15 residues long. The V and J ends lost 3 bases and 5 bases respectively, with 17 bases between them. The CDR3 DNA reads TGTGCCAGTAGTATGGTACAGGGAAGGAGCAACGAGCAGTACTTC. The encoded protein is CASSMVQGRSNEQYF.

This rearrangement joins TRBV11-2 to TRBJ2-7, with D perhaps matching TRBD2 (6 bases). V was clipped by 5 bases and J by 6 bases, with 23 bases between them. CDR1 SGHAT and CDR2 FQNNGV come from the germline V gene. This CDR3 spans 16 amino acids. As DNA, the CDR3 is TGTGCCAGCAGCGCAAGGAGGGGTTTAAGCCTACTCGAGCAGTACTTC. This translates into CASSARRGLSLLEQYF.

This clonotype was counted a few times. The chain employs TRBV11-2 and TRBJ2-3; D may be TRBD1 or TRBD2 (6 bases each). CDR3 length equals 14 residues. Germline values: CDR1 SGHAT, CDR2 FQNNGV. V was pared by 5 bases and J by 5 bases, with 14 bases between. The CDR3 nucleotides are TGTGCCAGCAGCCCTGGGGGGCTTGGAGATACGCAGTATTTT. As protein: CASSPGGLGDTQYF.

Here the CDR3 reads CASSLSSGSTTGEYF. The CDR3 DNA sequence: TGTGCCAGCAGCTTAAGTAGCGGATCTACCACAGGGGAGTACTTC. V usage is TRBV5-5 and J usage is TRBJ2-5, with D perhaps matching TRBD1 (7 bases). Germline values: CDR1 SGHKS, CDR2 YYEKEE (reference sequence). The CDR3 is 15 amino acids. V was clipped by 2 bases and J by 12 bases, with 23 bases between them.